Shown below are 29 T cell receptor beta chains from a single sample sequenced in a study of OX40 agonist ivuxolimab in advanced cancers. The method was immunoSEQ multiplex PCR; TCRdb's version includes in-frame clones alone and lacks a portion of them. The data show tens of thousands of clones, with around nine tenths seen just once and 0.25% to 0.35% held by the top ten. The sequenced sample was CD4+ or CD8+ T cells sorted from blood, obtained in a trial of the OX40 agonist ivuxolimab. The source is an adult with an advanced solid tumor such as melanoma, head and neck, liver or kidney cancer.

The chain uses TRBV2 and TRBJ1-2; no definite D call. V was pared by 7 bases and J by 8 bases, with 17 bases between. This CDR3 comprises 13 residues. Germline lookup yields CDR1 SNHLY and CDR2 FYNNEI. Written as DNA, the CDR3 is TGTGCCAGCACCCAAGCAGAAGGGAGCGGCTACACCTTC. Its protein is CASTQAEGSGYTF.

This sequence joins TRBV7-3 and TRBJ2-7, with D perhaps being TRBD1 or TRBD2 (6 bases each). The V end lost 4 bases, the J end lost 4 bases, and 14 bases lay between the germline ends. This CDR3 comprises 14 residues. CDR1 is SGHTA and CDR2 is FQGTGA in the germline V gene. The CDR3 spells CASSYKGGQYEQYF. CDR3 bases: TGTGCCAGCAGCTACAAGGGGGGTCAATACGAGCAGTACTTC.

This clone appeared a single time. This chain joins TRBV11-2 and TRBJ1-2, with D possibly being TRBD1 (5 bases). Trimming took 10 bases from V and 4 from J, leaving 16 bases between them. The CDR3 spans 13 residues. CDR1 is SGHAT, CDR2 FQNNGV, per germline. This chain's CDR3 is CAIEIGGSYGYTF. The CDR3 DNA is TGTGCCATCGAAATTGGGGGATCCTATGGCTACACCTTC.

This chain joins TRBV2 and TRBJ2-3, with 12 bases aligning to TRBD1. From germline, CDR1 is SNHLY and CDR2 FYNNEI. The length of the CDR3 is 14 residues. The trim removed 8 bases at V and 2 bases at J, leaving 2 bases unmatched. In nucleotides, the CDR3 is TGTGCCAGCGGGGACAGGGGGCCCACAGATACGCAGTATTTT. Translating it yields CASGDRGPTDTQYF. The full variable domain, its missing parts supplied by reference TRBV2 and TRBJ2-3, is EPEVTQTPSHQVTQMGQEVILRCVPISNHLYFYWYRQILGQKVEFLVSFYNNEISEKSEIFDDQFSVERPDGSNFTLKIRSTKLEDSAMYFCASGDRGPTDTQYFGPGTRLTVL.

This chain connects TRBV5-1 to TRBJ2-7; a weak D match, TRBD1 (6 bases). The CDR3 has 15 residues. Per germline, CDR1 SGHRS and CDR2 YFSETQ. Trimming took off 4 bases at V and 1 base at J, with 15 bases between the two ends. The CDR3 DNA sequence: TGCGCCAGCAGCCCACAGGGAGAGCCGTCCTACGAGCAGTACTTC. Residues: CASSPQGEPSYEQYF. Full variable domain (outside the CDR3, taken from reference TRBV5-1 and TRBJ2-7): KAGVTQTPRYLIKTRGQQVTLSCSPISGHRSVSWYQQTPGQGLQFLFEYFSETQRNKGNFPGRFSGRQFSNSRSEMNVSTLELGDSALYLCASSPQGEPSYEQYFGPGTRLTVT.

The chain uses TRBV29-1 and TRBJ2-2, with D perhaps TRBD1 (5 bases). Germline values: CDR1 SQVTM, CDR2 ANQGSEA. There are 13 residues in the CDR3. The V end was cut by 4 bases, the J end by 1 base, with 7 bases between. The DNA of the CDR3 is TGCAGCGTTGTGGGGCAGAACACCGGGGAGCTGTTTTTT. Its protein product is CSVVGQNTGELFF.

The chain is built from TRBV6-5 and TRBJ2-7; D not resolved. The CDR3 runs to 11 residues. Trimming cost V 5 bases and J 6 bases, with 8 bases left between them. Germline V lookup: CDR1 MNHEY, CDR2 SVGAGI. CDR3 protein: CASSELREQYF. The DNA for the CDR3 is TGTGCCAGCAGTGAGCTTCGCGAGCAGTACTTC.

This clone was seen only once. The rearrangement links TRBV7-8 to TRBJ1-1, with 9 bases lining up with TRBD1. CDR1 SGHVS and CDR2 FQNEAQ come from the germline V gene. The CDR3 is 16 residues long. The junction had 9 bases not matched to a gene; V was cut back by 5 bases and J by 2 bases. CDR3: CASSPGQGGQNTEAFF. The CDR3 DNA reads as TGTGCCAGCAGCCCGGGACAGGGTGGGCAAAACACTGAAGCTTTCTTT.

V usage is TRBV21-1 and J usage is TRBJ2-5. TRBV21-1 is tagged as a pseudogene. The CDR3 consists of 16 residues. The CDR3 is CASSKALMTVEETQYF. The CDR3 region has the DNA TGTGCCAGCAGCAAAGCCCTGATGACGGTGGAAGAGACCCAGTACTTC.

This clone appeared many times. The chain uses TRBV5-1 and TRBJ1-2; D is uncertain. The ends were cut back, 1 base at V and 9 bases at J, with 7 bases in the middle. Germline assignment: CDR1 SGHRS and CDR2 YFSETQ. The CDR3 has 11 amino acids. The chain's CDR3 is CASSLRLSYTF. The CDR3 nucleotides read TGCGCCAGCAGCTTGAGACTAAGCTACACCTTC.

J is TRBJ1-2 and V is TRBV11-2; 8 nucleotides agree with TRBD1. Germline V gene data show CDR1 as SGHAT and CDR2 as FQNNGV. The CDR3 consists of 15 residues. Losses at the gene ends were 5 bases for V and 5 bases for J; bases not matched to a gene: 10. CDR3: CASSTQGALGYGYTF. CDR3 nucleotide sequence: TGTGCCAGCAGCACTCAGGGGGCATTAGGGTATGGCTACACCTTC.

CDR3: CASSYNDRGPEKLFF. DNA of the CDR3: TGTGCCAGCAGTTATAATGACAGGGGGCCCGAAAAACTGTTTTTT. The chain uses TRBV6-5 and TRBJ1-4, with 10 bases identical to TRBD1. Trimming removed 3 bases from V and 8 bases from J; junction bases left unmatched: 6. The CDR3 runs to 15 residues. Per the germline V gene, CDR1 is MNHEY and CDR2 is SVGAGI.

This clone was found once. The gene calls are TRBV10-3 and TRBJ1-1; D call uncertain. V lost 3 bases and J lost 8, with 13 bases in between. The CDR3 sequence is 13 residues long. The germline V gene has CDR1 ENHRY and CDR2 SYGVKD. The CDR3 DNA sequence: TGTGCCATCAGTGATCCACCCCGGGCGGAAGCTTTCTTT. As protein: CAISDPPRAEAFF.

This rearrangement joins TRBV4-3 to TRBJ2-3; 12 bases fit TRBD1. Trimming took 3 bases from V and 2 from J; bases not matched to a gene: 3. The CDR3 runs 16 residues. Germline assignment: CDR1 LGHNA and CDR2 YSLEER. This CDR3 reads CASSHGTGGNTDTQYF. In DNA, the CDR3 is TGCGCCAGCAGCCATGGGACAGGGGGCAACACAGATACGCAGTATTTT.

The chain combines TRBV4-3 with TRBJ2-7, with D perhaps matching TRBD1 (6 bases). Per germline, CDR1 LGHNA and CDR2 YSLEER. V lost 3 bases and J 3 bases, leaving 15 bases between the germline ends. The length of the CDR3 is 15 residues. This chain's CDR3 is CASSHSDFRGYEQYF. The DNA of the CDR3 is TGCGCCAGCAGCCATTCGGACTTCAGGGGCTACGAGCAGTACTTC.

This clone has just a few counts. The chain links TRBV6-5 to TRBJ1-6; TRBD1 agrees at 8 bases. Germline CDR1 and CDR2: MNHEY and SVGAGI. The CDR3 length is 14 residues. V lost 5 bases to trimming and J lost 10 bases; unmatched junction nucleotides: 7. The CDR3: CASSPGQVGSPLHF. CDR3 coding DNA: TGTGCCAGCAGTCCGGGACAGGTGGGGTCACCCCTCCACTTT.

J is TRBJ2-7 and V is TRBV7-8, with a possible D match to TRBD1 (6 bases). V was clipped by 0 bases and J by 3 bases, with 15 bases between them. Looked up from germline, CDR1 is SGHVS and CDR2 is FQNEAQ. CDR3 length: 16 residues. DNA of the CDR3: TGTGCCAGCAGCTTAGCCCGCCGCAGGGGCCTCTACGAGCAGTACTTC. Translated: CASSLARRRGLYEQYF. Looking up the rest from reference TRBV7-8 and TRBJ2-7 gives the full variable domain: GAGVSQSPRYKVAKRGQDVALRCDPISGHVSLFWYQQALGQGPEFLTYFQNEAQLDKSGLPSDRFFAERPEGSVSTLKIQRTQQEDSAVYLCASSLARRRGLYEQYFGPGTRLTVT.

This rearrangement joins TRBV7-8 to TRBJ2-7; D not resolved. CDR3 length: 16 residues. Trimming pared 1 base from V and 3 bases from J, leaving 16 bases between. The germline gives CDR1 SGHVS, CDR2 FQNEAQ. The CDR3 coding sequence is TGTGCCAGCAGCTTAGATAGTACAGATTCTTACTACGAGCAGTACTTC. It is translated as CASSLDSTDSYYEQYF.

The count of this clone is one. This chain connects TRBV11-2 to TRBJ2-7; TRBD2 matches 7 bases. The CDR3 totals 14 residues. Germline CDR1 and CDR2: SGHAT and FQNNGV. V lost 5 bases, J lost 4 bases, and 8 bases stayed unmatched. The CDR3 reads CASSPGGGWYEQYF. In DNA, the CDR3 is TGTGCCAGCAGCCCTGGGGGGGGTTGGTACGAGCAGTACTTC.

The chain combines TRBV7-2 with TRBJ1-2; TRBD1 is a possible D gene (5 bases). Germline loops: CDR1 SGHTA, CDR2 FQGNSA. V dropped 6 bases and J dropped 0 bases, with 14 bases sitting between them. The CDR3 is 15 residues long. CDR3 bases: TGTGCCAGCAGTCAGGGAGTCGGGGCTAACTATGGCTACACCTTC. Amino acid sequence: CASSQGVGANYGYTF.

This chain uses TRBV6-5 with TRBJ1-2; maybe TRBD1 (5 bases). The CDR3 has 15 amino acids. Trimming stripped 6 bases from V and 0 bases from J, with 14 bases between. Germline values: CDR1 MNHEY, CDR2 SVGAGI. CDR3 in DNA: TGTGCCAGCAGCCCCAGTGGGGGTACTAACTATGGCTACACCTTC. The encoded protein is CASSPSGGTNYGYTF.

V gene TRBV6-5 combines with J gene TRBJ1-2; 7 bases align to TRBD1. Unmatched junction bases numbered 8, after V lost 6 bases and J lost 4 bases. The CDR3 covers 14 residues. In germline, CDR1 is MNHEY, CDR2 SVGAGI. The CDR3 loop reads CASRGQSFPYGYTF. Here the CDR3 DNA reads TGTGCCAGCAGGGGACAGTCCTTCCCCTATGGCTACACCTTC.

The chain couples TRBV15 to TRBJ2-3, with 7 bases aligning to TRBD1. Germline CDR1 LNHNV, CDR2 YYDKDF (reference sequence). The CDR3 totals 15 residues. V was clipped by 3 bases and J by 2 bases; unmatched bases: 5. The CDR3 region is CATSSLGTATDTQYF. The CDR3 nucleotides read TGTGCCACCAGCAGCCTAGGGACAGCCACAGATACGCAGTATTTT.

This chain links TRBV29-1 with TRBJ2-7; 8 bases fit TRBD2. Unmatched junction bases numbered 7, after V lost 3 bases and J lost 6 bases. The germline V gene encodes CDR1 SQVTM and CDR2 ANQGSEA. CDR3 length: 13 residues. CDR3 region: CSVESGRGGEQYF. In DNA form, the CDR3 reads TGCAGCGTTGAGTCCGGACGGGGGGGCGAGCAGTACTTC.

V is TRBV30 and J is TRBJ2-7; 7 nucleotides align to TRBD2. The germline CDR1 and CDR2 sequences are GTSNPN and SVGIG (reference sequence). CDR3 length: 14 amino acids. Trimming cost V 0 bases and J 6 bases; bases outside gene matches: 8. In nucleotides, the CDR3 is TGTGCCTGGAGTGTAGCACGGGGGGACTCCGAGCAGTACTTC. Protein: CAWSVARGDSEQYF.

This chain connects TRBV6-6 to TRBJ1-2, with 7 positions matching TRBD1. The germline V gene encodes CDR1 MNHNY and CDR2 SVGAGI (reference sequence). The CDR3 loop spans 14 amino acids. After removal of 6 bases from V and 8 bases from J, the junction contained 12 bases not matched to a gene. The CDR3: CASRRASTGKGYTF. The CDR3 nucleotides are TGTGCCAGCAGACGGGCGTCGACAGGGAAAGGCTACACCTTC.

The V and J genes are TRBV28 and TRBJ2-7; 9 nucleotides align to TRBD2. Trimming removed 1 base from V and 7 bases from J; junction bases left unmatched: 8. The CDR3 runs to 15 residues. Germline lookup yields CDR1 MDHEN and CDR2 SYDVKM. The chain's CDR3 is CASSLSGGGAREQYF. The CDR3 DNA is TGTGCCAGCAGTTTATCGGGCGGGGGGGCGAGAGAGCAGTACTTC.

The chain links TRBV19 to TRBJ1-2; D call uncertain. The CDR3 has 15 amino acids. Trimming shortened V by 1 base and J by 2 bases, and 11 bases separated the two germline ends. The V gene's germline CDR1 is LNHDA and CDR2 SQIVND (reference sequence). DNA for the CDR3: TGTGCCAGTAGTATAGTAACGGCCGGGAACTATGGCTACACCTTC. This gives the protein CASSIVTAGNYGYTF. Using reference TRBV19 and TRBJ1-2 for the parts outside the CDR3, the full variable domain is DGGITQSPKYLFRKEGQNVTLSCEQNLNHDAMYWYRQDPGQGLRLIYYSQIVNDFQKGDIAEGYSVSREKKESFPLTVTSAQKNPTAFYLCASSIVTAGNYGYTFGSGTRLTVV.

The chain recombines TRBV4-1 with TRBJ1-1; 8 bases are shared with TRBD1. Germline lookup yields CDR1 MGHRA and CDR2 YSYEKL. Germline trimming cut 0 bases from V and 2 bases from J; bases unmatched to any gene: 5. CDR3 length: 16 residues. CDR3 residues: CASSQDGQGPNTEAFF. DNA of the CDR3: TGCGCCAGCAGCCAAGACGGACAGGGCCCCAACACTGAAGCTTTCTTT.